These 26 T cell receptor beta chains were sequenced from one sample in a study of shared clonotypes between healthy human individuals. TCRdb keeps only in-frame clones here, not all; method: immunoSEQ multiplex PCR. The sample consists of more than 2 million clones, about 94% of them appearing once. Naive CD8 cells, CD45RO-negative and positively selected for CCR7, excluded terminally differentiated effector memory CD45RA+ cells. The sample comprised naive CD8+ T cells from PBMCs. Receptor source: a man between 18 and 35 years old in good health. Some clones in this sample may be carry-over from other donors' samples.

V gene TRBV15 combines with J gene TRBJ1-2; 9 bases match TRBD1. V gave up 5 bases and J gave up 4 bases; unmatched junction bases: 5. Germline CDR1 and CDR2: LNHNV and YYDKDF (reference sequence). CDR3 size: 14 residues. In DNA form, the CDR3 reads TGTGCCACCAGCGATGGACAGGGGTTCTATGGCTACACCTTC. Its protein product is CATSDGQGFYGYTF.

This chain uses TRBV5-1 with TRBJ2-2; D possibly matches TRBD1 or TRBD2 (5 bases each). CDR3 size: 15 residues. CDR1 SGHRS and CDR2 YFSETQ come from the germline V gene. Trimming removed 4 bases from V and 7 bases from J, with 17 bases in between. The CDR3, as DNA: TGCGCCAGCAGCCCGCCGGGACCCTACGTCGGGGAGCTGTTTTTT. This translates into CASSPPGPYVGELFF.

The chain recombines TRBV28 with TRBJ2-3, with 10 bases aligning to TRBD1. Per the germline V gene, CDR1 is MDHEN and CDR2 is SYDVKM. The length of the CDR3 is 16 residues. The J segment lost 3 bases and the V segment lost 6 bases, leaving 9 bases of the junction unmatched. The CDR3 DNA is TGTGCCAGCAGCCCGGCTCCGGGACAGGGGACAGATACGCAGTATTTT. Translated, it gives CASSPAPGQGTDTQYF.

This clone was seen just once. The V and J genes are TRBV25-1 and TRBJ2-1; 11 bases line up with TRBD2. CDR1 MGHDK and CDR2 SYGVNS come from the germline V gene. Trimming cost V 2 bases and J 7 bases; bases outside gene matches: 13. The CDR3 consists of 18 residues. The CDR3 here is CASSEDQFTSGRLNEQFF. CDR3 coding DNA: TGTGCCAGCAGTGAAGACCAATTTACTAGCGGGAGATTGAATGAGCAGTTCTTC. The full variable domain, its missing parts supplied by reference TRBV25-1 and TRBJ2-1, is EADIYQTPRYLVIGTGKKITLECSQTMGHDKMYWYQQDPGMELHLIHYSYGVNSTEKGDLSSESTVSRIRTEHFPLTLESARPSHTSQYLCASSEDQFTSGRLNEQFFGPGTRLTVL.

The V gene is TRBV6-1, the J gene TRBJ1-5; D gene uncertain. The germline V and J ends were trimmed by 7 bases and 4 bases, with 17 bases remaining between them. This CDR3 contains 15 residues. CDR1 and CDR2 from the germline V gene are MNHNS and SASEGT. CDR3 region: CASTPRHSTNQPQHF. The DNA of the CDR3 is TGTGCCAGCACCCCGAGGCACTCAACAAATCAGCCCCAGCATTTT.

V gene TRBV6-5 combines with J gene TRBJ2-7; D could derive from TRBD1 or TRBD2 (6 bases each). The CDR3 has 16 amino acids. Per the germline V gene, CDR1 is MNHEY and CDR2 is SVGAGI. V shed 0 bases and J shed 3 bases, with 15 bases lying between them. CDR3 coding DNA: TGTGCCAGCAGTTACTCGAGGGGGGAAAGGGGCTACGAGCAGTACTTC. As protein: CASSYSRGERGYEQYF.

The chain combines TRBV6-5 with TRBJ2-1; 10 nucleotides align to TRBD2. Germline V gives CDR1 MNHEY, CDR2 SVGAGI. This CDR3 spans 15 amino acids. V lost 5 bases to trimming and J lost 4 bases; unmatched junction nucleotides: 5. In nucleotides, the CDR3 is TGTGCCAGCAGTGCCGGACTAGCGGTATACAATGAGCAGTTCTTC. Its protein is CASSAGLAVYNEQFF.

The CDR3 region is CASSAWTEPNEKLFF. The CDR3 bases are TGTGCCAGCAGTGCGTGGACAGAGCCTAATGAAAAACTGTTTTTT. The chain is built from TRBV27 and TRBJ1-4, with a tentative D call TRBD1 (6 bases). Germline lookup yields CDR1 MNHEY and CDR2 SMNVEV (reference sequence). The CDR3 contains 15 residues. V was trimmed by 5 bases and J by 3 bases, leaving 13 bases between them. Complete variable domain (other parts from reference TRBV27 and TRBJ1-4): EAQVTQNPRYLITVTGKKLTVTCSQNMNHEYMSWYRQDPGLGLRQIYYSMNVEVTDKGDVPEGYKVSRKEKRNFPLILESPSPNQTSLYFCASSAWTEPNEKLFFGSGTQLSVL.

The V and J genes are TRBV19 and TRBJ2-6; possibly TRBD2 for D (6 bases). Per the germline V gene, CDR1 is LNHDA and CDR2 is SQIVND (reference sequence). V lost 3 bases, J lost 0 bases, and 12 bases lay in between. The CDR3 has 17 amino acids. CDR3 amino acids: CASSISSVISGANVLTF. As DNA, the CDR3 is TGTGCCAGTAGTATTTCTAGCGTGATCTCTGGGGCCAACGTCCTGACTTTC.

The chain uses TRBV27 and TRBJ2-7; D possibly corresponds to TRBD1 (5 bases). Germline V gene data show CDR1 as MNHEY and CDR2 as SMNVEV (reference sequence). Trimming removed 3 bases at V and 2 bases at J, with 14 bases between. The CDR3 covers 15 residues. The CDR3 region has the DNA TGTGCCAGCAGTTTTTCCAGGGCCAGAGCCTACGAGCAGTACTTC. Protein product: CASSFSRARAYEQYF.

V and J are TRBV9 and TRBJ2-3; 7 nucleotides line up with TRBD2. J lost 4 bases, V lost 0 bases, and 8 bases had no gene match. CDR3 size: 16 residues. Germline CDR1 and CDR2: SGDLS and YYNGEE. CDR3 sequence (DNA): TGTGCCAGCAGCGTAGGGTGGGAGGGCCTCCCAGATACGCAGTATTTT. Translating it yields CASSVGWEGLPDTQYF.

The rearrangement joins TRBV29-1 to TRBJ2-7; TRBD1 aligns across 7 bases. This CDR3 has 13 amino acids. J lost 2 bases, V lost 4 bases, and 5 bases had no gene match. Looked up from germline, CDR1 is SQVTM and CDR2 is ANQGSEA. The CDR3 protein is CSVGGQRAYEQYF. In nucleotides, the CDR3 is TGCAGCGTTGGGGGACAGCGAGCCTACGAGCAGTACTTC.

There are a few counts of this clone. This rearrangement joins TRBV19 to TRBJ1-1; 9 positions match TRBD1. The CDR3 is 13 residues long. Germline trimming cut 7 bases from V and 5 bases from J; bases unmatched to any gene: 5. Looked up from germline, CDR1 is LNHDA and CDR2 is SQIVND (reference sequence). The CDR3: CASTETGGTEAFF. The DNA for the CDR3 is TGTGCCAGTACCGAGACAGGGGGGACTGAAGCTTTCTTT. The full variable domain, in which reference TRBV19 and TRBJ1-1 provide the parts outside the CDR3, is DGGITQSPKYLFRKEGQNVTLSCEQNLNHDAMYWYRQDPGQGLRLIYYSQIVNDFQKGDIAEGYSVSREKKESFPLTVTSAQKNPTAFYLCASTETGGTEAFFGQGTRLTVV.

The chain has TRBV7-2 and TRBJ2-1; weak D call: TRBD2 (6 bases). Germline V CDR1 and CDR2: SGHTA, FQGNSA. Trimming stripped 1 base from V and 4 bases from J, with 11 bases between. There are 15 residues in the CDR3. The DNA for the CDR3 is TGTGCCAGCAGCTTAGATCTAGCGAAGTACAATGAGCAGTTCTTC. It is translated as CASSLDLAKYNEQFF. The full variable domain, completed using reference TRBV7-2 and TRBJ2-1, is GAGVSQSPSNKVTEKGKDVELRCDPISGHTALYWYRQSLGQGLEFLIYFQGNSAPDKSGLPSDRFSAERTGGSVSTLTIQRTQQEDSAVYLCASSLDLAKYNEQFFGPGTRLTVL.

The chain's CDR3 is CASSLTQGTVDEQFF. In DNA form, the CDR3 reads TGTGCCAGCAGCTTAACTCAGGGTACGGTTGATGAGCAGTTCTTC. The chain recombines TRBV11-2 with TRBJ2-1; tentatively, D is TRBD1 (5 bases). Trimming left V 2 bases short and J 8 bases short, with 16 bases between. The V gene's germline CDR1 is SGHAT and CDR2 FQNNGV. This CDR3 contains 15 residues.

V gene TRBV10-3 combines with J gene TRBJ1-2; 8 bases match TRBD1. Trimming took 4 bases from V and 3 from J; bases not matched to a gene: 7. The CDR3 runs 15 residues. Per germline, CDR1 ENHRY and CDR2 SYGVKD. For the CDR3, the DNA is TGTGCCATCAGTGTGTGGCAGGGGGCCCACTATGGCTACACCTTC. Encoded protein: CAISVWQGAHYGYTF.

This chain connects TRBV29-1 to TRBJ2-1; 14 bases match TRBD2. V shed 4 bases and J 10 bases; nucleotides not matched to a gene: 3. The CDR3 is made up of 13 amino acids. Germline V gives CDR1 SQVTM, CDR2 ANQGSEA. The CDR3 here is CSVVGTSGREQFF. DNA of the CDR3: TGCAGCGTTGTAGGGACTAGCGGGAGAGAGCAGTTCTTC.

The chain carries TRBV6-1 and TRBJ2-3; D not resolved. This CDR3 has 15 residues. Germline V gene lookup returns CDR1 MNHNS and CDR2 SASEGT. Between the trimmed V and J ends, which lost 7 bases and 4 bases, there was a span of 18 bases. DNA for the CDR3: TGTGCCAGCATTCGGAGACGGGTTGGGCCAGATACGCAGTATTTT. Translating gives CASIRRRVGPDTQYF.

This rearrangement joins TRBV6-1 to TRBJ2-7; D is possibly TRBD1 or TRBD2 (5 bases each). The CDR3 runs 16 residues. V lost 2 bases, J lost 4 bases, and 18 bases lay in between. From germline, CDR1 is MNHNS and CDR2 SASEGT. The DNA for the CDR3 is TGTGCCAGCAGTGAACTACCGGGCAGGGAGCGATACGAGCAGTACTTC. Translated: CASSELPGRERYEQYF.

The CDR3 here is CASSLGGLAGDSQYF. The CDR3 bases are TGTGCCAGCAGCTTAGGGGGACTAGCGGGAGACTCCCAGTACTTC. This rearrangement joins TRBV7-9 to TRBJ2-5; 14 bases are a match to TRBD2. Germline loops: CDR1 SEHNR, CDR2 FQNEAQ (reference sequence). The junction had 4 bases not matched to a gene; V was cut back by 1 base and J by 9 bases. This CDR3 is built from 15 residues.

The V gene is TRBV5-6, the J gene TRBJ1-2; D remains ambiguous. Trimming cost V 0 bases and J 6 bases, with 12 bases left between them. Germline V lookup: CDR1 SGHDT, CDR2 YYEEEE. The CDR3 totals 14 residues. Here the CDR3 reads CASSLGAGLNGYTF. DNA of the CDR3: TGTGCCAGCAGCTTGGGGGCTGGGCTTAATGGCTACACCTTC.

The V gene is TRBV25-1, the J gene TRBJ2-7, with D possibly matching TRBD1 (7 bases). V lost 1 base and J 5 bases, leaving 21 bases between the germline ends. Germline CDR1 is MGHDK and CDR2 is SYGVNS. CDR3 length equals 17 residues. CDR3 nucleotides: TGTGCCAGCAGTGAATCCGTGGGTACAGGGGAGGTCGACGAGCAGTACTTC. Translating it yields CASSESVGTGEVDEQYF.

This chain links TRBV7-9 with TRBJ2-5; D possibly corresponds to TRBD2 (6 bases). This CDR3 region has 15 residues. Trimming cost V 5 bases and J 5 bases, with 18 bases left between them. From germline, CDR1 is SEHNR and CDR2 FQNEAQ (reference sequence). The CDR3, as DNA: TGTGCCAGCAGCACGCGACTAGTGAGAGAGGAGACCCAGTACTTC. Its translation is CASSTRLVREETQYF. The variable domain in full, completed from reference TRBV7-9 and TRBJ2-5, reads DTGVSQNPRHKITKRGQNVTFRCDPISEHNRLYWYRQTLGQGPEFLTYFQNEAQLEKSRLLSDRFSAERPKGSFSTLEIQRTEQGDSAMYLCASSTRLVREETQYFGPGTRLLVL.

The chain employs TRBV28 and TRBJ2-2; maybe TRBD2 (6 bases). The CDR3 length is 15 residues. With 5 bases removed from V and 6 bases from J, the gap between germline ends came to 16 bases. CDR1 and CDR2 from the germline V gene are MDHEN and SYDVKM. CDR3 sequence (DNA): TGTGCCAGCAGTCCCCGACTAGACCCAGCCGGGGAGCTGTTTTTT. It is translated as CASSPRLDPAGELFF.

Concerning this clone: The sample contains more than one DNA sequence encoding this CDR3. The CDR3 DNA reads TGTGCCAGCAGTTTCGGGGGAACCTACGAGCAGTACTTC. It translates to CASSFGGTYEQYF. The chain carries TRBV28 and TRBJ2-7, with a possible D match to TRBD2 (6 bases). The CDR3 is 13 amino acids. Germline CDR1 is MDHEN and CDR2 is SYDVKM. V was clipped by 3 bases and J by 2 bases, with 8 bases between them. Based on the CDR3 plus reference TRBV28 and TRBJ2-7, the full variable domain is DVKVTQSSRYLVKRTGEKVFLECVQDMDHENMFWYRQDPGLGLRLIYFSYDVKMKEKGDIPEGYSVSREKKERFSLILESASTNQTSMYLCASSFGGTYEQYFGPGTRLTVT.

The chain has TRBV11-2 and TRBJ2-1, with 7 bases identical to TRBD2. Germline V gives CDR1 SGHAT, CDR2 FQNNGV. This CDR3 spans 16 amino acids. With V trimmed by 0 bases and J by 6 bases, 8 bases remained unmatched. The CDR3 spells CASSLELAGVTNEQFF. Written as DNA, the CDR3 is TGTGCCAGCAGCTTAGAATTGGCGGGAGTAACCAATGAGCAGTTCTTC. The whole variable domain, remainder taken from reference TRBV11-2 and TRBJ2-1, is EAGVAQSPRYKIIEKRQSVAFWCNPISGHATLYWYQQILGQGPKLLIQFQNNGVVDDSQLPKDRFSAERLKGVDSTLKIQPAKLEDSAVYLCASSLELAGVTNEQFFGPGTRLTVL.